Each of the 28 T cell receptor beta chains below was sequenced from the same sample in a study of CD8 T cells in ankylosing spondylitis (dated by TCRdb to about 2017). The library was built by means of 5' RACE. The sequencing machine was an Illumina HiSeq 2500. TCRdb reprocessing: public reads trimmed at Q25 with fastp, clones called with MiXCR, in-frame beta chains kept. For every CDR3 protein sequence, its rows merge into one entry that carries the most common genes and DNA. The sample contains roughly 30,000 distinct CDR3 sequences, 30% of them found a single time. The top ten constitute roughly 42% of the sample. Input material: synovial fluid, either unsorted or a sorted T cell fraction (not recorded which). Every receptor here comes from a male donor with ankylosing spondylitis.

This clonotype was seen repeatedly, ten times or more. The V call is TRBV2, the J call TRBJ2-1, with TRBD2 matching 10 bases. There are 14 residues in the CDR3. The junction had 7 bases not matched to a gene; V was cut back by 5 bases and J by 9 bases. CDR1 is SNHLY, CDR2 FYNNEI, per germline. The CDR3 DNA reads TGTGCCAGCAGTTACTCTCGGACTAGCGGTGAGCAGTTCTTC. This sequence encodes CASSYSRTSGEQFF.

V usage is TRBV19 and J usage is TRBJ1-2; D perhaps matches TRBD1 (6 bases). CDR1 is LNHDA and CDR2 is SQIVND in the germline V gene (reference sequence). The CDR3 runs 14 residues. Trimming took 7 bases from V and 4 from J, leaving 16 bases between them. CDR3 bases: TGTGCCAGTAATCCCGCAGGGGTCGGCTATGGCTACACCTTC. Amino acid sequence: CASNPAGVGYGYTF.

V gene TRBV7-9 combines with J gene TRBJ1-1; D gene uncertain. There are 13 residues in the CDR3. The germline gives CDR1 SEHNR, CDR2 FQNEAQ (reference sequence). V was clipped by 6 bases and J by 6 bases, with 14 bases between them. CDR3 in amino acids: CASRPGDRAEAFF. The CDR3 DNA reads as TGTGCCAGCAGGCCCGGGGATAGGGCTGAAGCTTTCTTT.

This clonotype was counted only a few times. The chain employs TRBV6-2 or TRBV6-3 and TRBJ2-7; 10 bases agree with TRBD2. The CDR3 sequence is 15 residues long. Germline V gene sequence: CDR1 MNHEY, CDR2 SVGEGT. V lost 6 bases and J lost 6; bases outside the gene matches: 11. The CDR3 sequence is CASSRSSSGSSEQYF. The CDR3 nucleotides read TGTGCCAGCAGCAGGAGTTCTAGCGGGAGTTCCGAGCAGTACTTC.

Only a few counts were recorded for this clonotype. The genes are TRBV4-2 and TRBJ2-7, with 11 bases identical to TRBD2. CDR3 length equals 16 residues. CDR1 and CDR2 from the germline V gene are LGHNA and YNFKEQ. The ends lost 0 bases at V and 1 base at J; junction bases unmatched: 2. CDR3: CASSQDGTSGSYEQYF. DNA for the CDR3: TGTGCCAGCAGCCAAGACGGGACTAGCGGATCCTACGAGCAGTACTTC.

This clonotype showed up just a few times. The V call is TRBV20-1, the J call TRBJ2-1; 8 bases map to TRBD2. This CDR3 comprises 17 residues. Germline V gives CDR1 DFQATT, CDR2 SNEGSKA (reference sequence). Trimming took 0 bases from V and 2 from J; bases not matched to a gene: 9. The chain's CDR3 is CSARDKWREDTYNEQFF. The DNA for the CDR3 is TGCAGTGCTAGAGATAAATGGCGGGAGGACACCTACAATGAGCAGTTCTTC.

This clonotype was observed many times. V and J are TRBV9 and TRBJ2-7; D uncertain. Per germline, CDR1 SGDLS and CDR2 YYNGEE. The CDR3 runs 14 residues. The V end lost 1 base, the J end lost 2 bases, and 10 bases lay between the germline ends. CDR3 bases: TGTGCCAGCAGCGTACTAAGGTTGACCTACGAGCAGTACGTC. This encodes CASSVLRLTYEQYV.

The V gene is TRBV28, the J gene TRBJ2-2, with 9 nucleotides matching TRBD2. Germline CDR1 reads MDHEN; CDR2 reads SYDVKM. The CDR3 is 15 amino acids. V lost 5 bases, J lost 2 bases, and 3 bases stayed unmatched. In DNA, the CDR3 is TGTGCCAGCAGTCGACTAGCGGTAAACACCGGGGAGCTGTTTTTT. Its protein product is CASSRLAVNTGELFF.

J is TRBJ2-1 and V is TRBV15, with 7 nucleotides matching TRBD2. The CDR3 is made up of 16 amino acids. J was trimmed by 5 bases and V by 0 bases; bases with no gene match: 7. Germline V gives CDR1 LNHNV, CDR2 YYDKDF (reference sequence). CDR3 DNA: TGTGCCACCAGCAGAGAGCGAGCTAGCGGTAACAATGAGCAGTTCTTC. Its protein is CATSRERASGNNEQFF.

This clonotype came up many times. V and J are TRBV13 and TRBJ1-1; D call uncertain. The CDR3 sequence is 13 residues long. V gave up 2 bases and J gave up 7 bases, with 11 bases separating them. The germline gives CDR1 PRHDT, CDR2 FYEKMQ (reference sequence). CDR3 region: CASSLSRPSEAFF. CDR3 nucleotide sequence: TGTGCCAGCAGCTTATCGCGGCCTAGTGAAGCTTTCTTT.

At least ten counts were recorded for this clonotype. The CDR3 loop is CASTPDRDDGEQFF. In DNA form, the CDR3 reads TGTGCCAGCACCCCGGACAGGGATGATGGGGAGCAGTTCTTC. The V gene is TRBV3-1, the J gene TRBJ2-1, with 8 bases that match TRBD1. Germline CDR1 reads LGHDT; CDR2 reads YNNKEL (reference sequence). This CDR3 comprises 14 residues. V lost 7 bases and J lost 10; bases outside the gene matches: 12.

This clonotype is medium-sized (0.01 to 0.1%) by share. The gene calls are TRBV6-2 or TRBV6-3 and TRBJ2-5; D possibly corresponds to TRBD1 (6 bases). Germline V gene data show CDR1 as MNHEY and CDR2 as SVGEGT. The germline V and J ends were trimmed by 6 bases and 4 bases, with 18 bases remaining between them. This CDR3 is built from 15 residues. DNA for the CDR3: TGTGCCAGCAGATTGACAGGCCTACTAGGAGAGACCCAGTACTTC. This gives the protein CASRLTGLLGETQYF.

There are a few counts of this clonotype. The rearrangement joins TRBV20-1 to TRBJ2-7; D remains ambiguous. Germline V CDR1 and CDR2: DFQATT, SNEGSKA (reference sequence). V gave up 1 base and J gave up 2 bases, with 21 bases separating them. The CDR3 loop spans 17 amino acids. Here the CDR3 DNA reads TGCAGTGCTAGAGCCGTCGTAAGGGCGGCCCTTCCCTACGAGCAGTACTTC. This sequence encodes CSARAVVRAALPYEQYF.

CDR3 region: CASSLGMGYTEAFF. DNA for the CDR3: TGTGCCAGCAGCTTAGGGATGGGGTACACTGAAGCTTTCTTT. The genes are TRBV7-8 and TRBJ1-1; D is unclear. Germline lookup yields CDR1 SGHVS and CDR2 FQNEAQ. The length of the CDR3 is 14 residues. V dropped 1 base and J dropped 3 bases, with 9 bases sitting between them. Full variable domain (missing parts from reference TRBV7-8 and TRBJ1-1): GAGVSQSPRYKVAKRGQDVALRCDPISGHVSLFWYQQALGQGPEFLTYFQNEAQLDKSGLPSDRFFAERPEGSVSTLKIQRTQQEDSAVYLCASSLGMGYTEAFFGQGTRLTVV.

The chain uses TRBV27 and TRBJ1-4, with 7 positions matching TRBD1. This CDR3 contains 17 residues. The V gene end was trimmed by 0 bases and the J gene end by 6 bases; junction bases not matched to a gene: 10. Germline lookup yields CDR1 MNHEY and CDR2 SMNVEV (reference sequence). This CDR3 reads CASSLSKGPGGDEKLFF. CDR3 coding DNA: TGTGCCAGCAGTTTATCGAAGGGCCCAGGGGGGGATGAAAAACTGTTTTTT.

This clonotype occurred a few times. This chain joins TRBV7-6 and TRBJ1-4; 10 nucleotides line up with TRBD1. The CDR3 totals 20 residues. The germline CDR1 and CDR2 sequences are SGHVS and FNYEAQ. Losses at the gene ends were 1 base for V and 3 bases for J; bases not matched to a gene: 14. CDR3 nucleotides: TGTGCCAGCAGCTTAGGGATCCAACCGGGACAGGGGCATGCTAATGAAAAACTGTTTTTT. Encoded protein: CASSLGIQPGQGHANEKLFF.

This clonotype was counted a few times. The chain recombines TRBV12-3 or TRBV12-4 with TRBJ1-6; 7 bases align to TRBD1. The CDR3 has 16 residues. After removal of 7 bases from V and 5 bases from J, the junction contained 11 bases not matched to a gene. CDR3 region: CASIPSGQSNNSPLHF. The CDR3 DNA reads as TGTGCCAGCATTCCATCGGGACAGTCAAATAATTCACCCCTCCACTTT.

The chain carries TRBV13 and TRBJ1-5; the D gene is possibly TRBD1 (5 bases). CDR1 and CDR2 (germline): PRHDT, FYEKMQ (reference sequence). V shed 3 bases and J shed 6 bases, with 9 bases lying between them. The CDR3 has 13 amino acids. The CDR3 DNA reads TGTGCCAGCAGCTTTGGGGCGTTTCAGCCCCAGCATTTT. Its translation: CASSFGAFQPQHF. The full variable domain, rest sourced from reference TRBV13 and TRBJ1-5, is AAGVIQSPRHLIKEKRETATLKCYPIPRHDTVYWYQQGPGQDPQFLISFYEKMQSDKGSIPDRFSAQQFSDYHSELNMSSLELGDSALYFCASSFGAFQPQHFGDGTRLSIL.

This clonotype occurred a few times. The chain employs TRBV3-1 and TRBJ2-7, with 7 bases that match TRBD2. J was trimmed by 2 bases and V by 4 bases; bases with no gene match: 20. The CDR3 runs to 19 residues. Germline CDR1 and CDR2: LGHDT and YNNKEL (reference sequence). The CDR3 reads CASSLNPRRASGGTYEQYF. In nucleotides, the CDR3 is TGTGCCAGCAGCCTAAACCCCCGCCGAGCTAGCGGAGGAACCTACGAGCAGTACTTC.

This clonotype was found a few times. The CDR3 bases are TGCGCCAGCAGCTCCGGGGAGTGGGATGAAAAACTGTTTTTT. This sequence encodes CASSSGEWDEKLFF. The chain carries TRBV5-1 and TRBJ1-4; D remains unclear. Germline V lookup: CDR1 SGHRS, CDR2 YFSETQ. This CDR3 spans 14 amino acids. Trimming took off 3 bases at V and 6 bases at J, with 12 bases between the two ends.

The chain has TRBV7-9 and TRBJ2-5; 10 bases match TRBD1. This CDR3 spans 13 amino acids. Germline V gives CDR1 SEHNR, CDR2 FQNEAQ (reference sequence). The chain's CDR3 is CSGQGTPQETQYF. The CDR3 nucleotides read TGTTCGGGACAGGGGACACCCCAAGAGACCCAGTACTTC.

This chain connects TRBV7-9 to TRBJ1-1; TRBD1 might be the D (5 bases). The CDR3 runs 15 residues. Germline CDR1 is SEHNR and CDR2 is FQNEAQ (reference sequence). V was clipped by 7 bases and J by 6 bases, with 21 bases between them. This CDR3 reads CASTKLRGPNAEAFF. Here the CDR3 DNA reads TGTGCCAGCACCAAACTGAGGGGTCCAAACGCTGAAGCTTTCTTT.

This clonotype was seen ten or more times. The chain uses TRBV5-1 and TRBJ2-7; TRBD2 might be the D (5 bases). With 0 bases removed from V and 3 bases from J, the gap between germline ends came to 10 bases. Germline CDR1 reads SGHRS; CDR2 reads YFSETQ. The CDR3 has 14 residues. The chain's CDR3 is CASSLEERLYEQYF. CDR3 coding DNA: TGCGCCAGCAGCTTGGAAGAGCGGCTCTACGAGCAGTACTTC.

This clonotype was found a few times. CDR3 DNA: TGTGCCAGCAGCTGGGGGCTCAGCTCCTACGAGCAGTACTTC. Translating it yields CASSWGLSSYEQYF. The rearrangement joins TRBV7-2 to TRBJ2-7, with D perhaps TRBD1 (6 bases). Germline loops: CDR1 SGHTA, CDR2 FQGNSA. This CDR3 spans 14 amino acids. V lost 4 bases and J lost 0, with 10 bases in between. Combining the CDR3 with reference TRBV7-2 and TRBJ2-7 gives the whole variable domain GAGVSQSPSNKVTEKGKDVELRCDPISGHTALYWYRQSLGQGLEFLIYFQGNSAPDKSGLPSDRFSAERTGGSVSTLTIQRTQQEDSAVYLCASSWGLSSYEQYFGPGTRLTVT.

This clonotype has just one count. V gene TRBV27 combines with J gene TRBJ1-2; D unresolved. The V gene's germline CDR1 is MNHEY and CDR2 SMNVEV (reference sequence). The CDR3 contains 16 residues. V gave up 1 base and J gave up 2 bases, with 14 bases separating them. The CDR3 sequence: CASSLYGIATNYGYTF. The CDR3 DNA reads as TGTGCCAGCAGTTTATATGGAATAGCGACGAACTATGGCTACACCTTC.

This chain links TRBV5-4 with TRBJ2-5, with 10 bases matching TRBD1. Losses at the gene ends were 4 bases for V and 3 bases for J; bases not matched to a gene: 6. Germline CDR1 SGHNT, CDR2 YYREEE (reference sequence). The CDR3 is 15 residues long. CDR3 in amino acids: CASSHGQGVEETQYF. The DNA of the CDR3 is TGTGCCAGCAGCCATGGACAGGGGGTGGAAGAGACCCAGTACTTC.

V is TRBV6-1 and J is TRBJ1-1, with a weak D call TRBD1 (5 bases). Germline CDR1 is MNHNS and CDR2 is SASEGT. CDR3 length equals 12 residues. Between the trimmed V and J ends, which lost 1 base and 7 bases, there was a span of 7 bases. The CDR3 is CASSEDRSEAFF. CDR3 DNA: TGTGCCAGCAGTGAAGACAGGAGTGAAGCTTTCTTT.

The gene calls are TRBV7-2 and TRBJ1-4; D is perhaps TRBD1 (5 bases). Germline values: CDR1 SGHTA, CDR2 FQGNSA. The CDR3 spans 16 residues. The V end lost 4 bases, the J end lost 3 bases, and 15 bases lay between the germline ends. CDR3 nucleotide sequence: TGTGCCAGCAGCTCAGGGAGGGGCAGCCCTAATGAAAAACTGTTTTTT. Translation gives CASSSGRGSPNEKLFF.